Ten or more counts support the clone carrying this TCR beta chain. A single record per CDR3 protein comes from TCRdb applying MiXCR to the RACE reads. The data show roughly 90,000 distinct CDR3 sequences, roughly a tenth seen once. J lost 4 bases, V lost 6 bases, and 6 bases had no gene match. This CDR3 has 15 amino acids. These data originate in a study of human T cells and chemical hapten exposure. As for time point: patch test 3, about 24 weeks after DPC sensitization. The treatment: therapeutic diphenylcyclopropenone sensitization with weekly scalp DPC. Unfractionated whole blood served as the source for total RNA extraction.

This chain uses TRBV12-3 or TRBV12-4 with TRBJ2-5; 12 positions match TRBD1. The sequencing here drew on whole blood, taken in connection with sensitization to the hapten diphenylcyclopropenone (DPC). The receptor was derived from a woman in her twenties or thirties with alopecia areata. Some clones in this sample may be carry-over from other donors' samples. CDR3 protein: CASRSGTGGRETQYF. The CDR3 region has the DNA TGTGCCAGCAGGTCCGGGACAGGGGGCAGAGAGACCCAGTACTTC.